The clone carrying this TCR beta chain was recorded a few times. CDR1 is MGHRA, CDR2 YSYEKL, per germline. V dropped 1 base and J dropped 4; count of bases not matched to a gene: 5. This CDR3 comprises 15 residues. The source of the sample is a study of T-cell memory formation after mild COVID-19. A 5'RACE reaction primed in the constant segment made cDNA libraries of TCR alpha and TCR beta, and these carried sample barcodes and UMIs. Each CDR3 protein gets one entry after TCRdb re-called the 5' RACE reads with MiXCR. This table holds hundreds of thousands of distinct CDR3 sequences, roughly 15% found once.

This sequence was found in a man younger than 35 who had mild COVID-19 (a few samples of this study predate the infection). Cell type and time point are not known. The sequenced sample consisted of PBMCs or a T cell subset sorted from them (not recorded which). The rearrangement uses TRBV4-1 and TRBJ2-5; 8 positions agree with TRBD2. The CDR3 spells CASSQAGGSLETQYF. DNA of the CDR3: TGCGCCAGCAGCCAAGCGGGGGGGTCCCTAGAGACCCAGTACTTC.